This entry is about one T cell receptor beta chain. Its specificity is unknown. CD4+ T cells from unexposed donors were obtained before the COVID-19 pandemic (2011-2018). Isolation of CD4+ T cells took place after about eleven days in culture. Fresh IL-2 medium replaced half the medium on days 3 and 7. The sample originates from a study of CD4 T cells in relation to SARS-CoV-2 and coronaviruses. Whole-study context: TCR beta CDR3s were sequenced after approximately ten-day antigen culture of PBMCs. Controls used an HIV-1 Nef peptide pool or no peptide.

Per germline, CDR1 SQVTM and CDR2 ANQGSEA. The V segment lost 8 bases and the J segment 7 bases; nucleotides outside the gene matches: 12. The CDR3 runs to 13 residues. This table comes from immunoSEQ multiplex PCR, and its TCRdb copy is limited to in-frame clones, with some not included. The top ten clones hold approximately 30% of a sample with 15,000 to 20,000 clones, roughly 77% of them seen once. The sequence was collected from a human donor in good health. The gene calls are TRBV29-1 and TRBJ1-2; 8 bases match TRBD1. Sequences were obtained from CD4+ T cells from PBMCs, cultured in vitro. This CDR3 is CSHTSGTGGGYTF. CDR3 coding DNA: TGCAGCCACACCTCAGGGACAGGTGGTGGCTACACCTTC.